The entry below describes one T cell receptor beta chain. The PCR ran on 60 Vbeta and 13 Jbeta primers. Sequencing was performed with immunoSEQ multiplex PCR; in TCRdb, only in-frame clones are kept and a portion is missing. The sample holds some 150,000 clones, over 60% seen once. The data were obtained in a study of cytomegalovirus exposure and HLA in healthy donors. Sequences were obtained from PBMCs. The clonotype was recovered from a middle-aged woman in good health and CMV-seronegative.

CDR3 DNA: TGTGCCAGCAGTTACTTGGCAGGGGTGGAAGATACGCAGTATTTT. Amino acids: CASSYLAGVEDTQYF. The chain employs TRBV6-5 and TRBJ2-3; D possibly corresponds to TRBD1 (6 bases). V was pared by 1 base and J by 5 bases, with 13 bases between. Germline loops: CDR1 MNHEY, CDR2 SVGAGI. The CDR3 extends over 15 amino acids.